Each of the 23 T cell receptor beta chains below was sequenced from the same sample in a study of T cell changes during pregnancy in multiple sclerosis. Libraries were prepared by immunoSEQ multiplex PCR; TCRdb keeps only in-frame clonotypes and omits some of them. The sample records roughly 69,000 clones, 91% being singletons. The sample consisted of CD4+ T cells from peripheral blood mononuclear cells, taken in the third trimester of pregnancy. The receptors were sampled from a female donor in good health, enrolled as a control in a pregnancy study.

The CDR3 sequence: CAPPGGPGNEQFF. CDR3 nucleotide sequence: TGCGCCCCTCCCGGGGGGCCTGGTAATGAGCAGTTCTTC. This chain connects TRBV10-1 to TRBJ2-1; a weak D match, TRBD2 (7 bases). V lost 11 bases, J lost 7 bases, and 18 bases lay in between. CDR1 is WNHNN, CDR2 SYGVQD, per germline (reference sequence). This CDR3 contains 13 residues.

The chain couples TRBV7-8 to TRBJ2-5, with 15 bases that match TRBD2. The V gene end was trimmed by 4 bases and the J gene end by 4 bases; junction bases not matched to a gene: 7. CDR3 length: 17 residues. Germline lookup yields CDR1 SGHVS and CDR2 FQNEAQ. CDR3 nucleotide sequence: TGTGCCAGCAGCTCTCGGACTAGCGGGGGGGTAGGAGAGACCCAGTACTTC. It is translated as CASSSRTSGGVGETQYF.

The rearrangement links TRBV19 to TRBJ1-5; D gene ambiguous. The V end was cut by 8 bases, the J end by 3 bases, with 11 bases between. CDR3 size: 13 residues. Per germline, CDR1 LNHDA and CDR2 SQIVND (reference sequence). The CDR3 is CASARTFNQPQHF. DNA for the CDR3: TGTGCCAGTGCTAGGACTTTCAATCAGCCCCAGCATTTT.

CDR3 sequence: CASTGQGQETQYF. The DNA for the CDR3 is TGTGCCAGCACTGGACAGGGGCAAGAGACCCAGTACTTC. V usage is TRBV6-1 and J usage is TRBJ2-5, with 9 positions matching TRBD1. From germline, CDR1 is MNHNS and CDR2 SASEGT. This CDR3 contains 13 residues. The J segment lost 2 bases and the V segment lost 7 bases, leaving 2 bases of the junction unmatched.

The rearrangement links TRBV27 to TRBJ1-2, with TRBD1 matching over 7 bases. This CDR3 comprises 14 residues. The junction had 6 bases not matched to a gene; V was cut back by 3 bases and J by 5 bases. Looked up from germline, CDR1 is MNHEY and CDR2 is SMNVEV (reference sequence). CDR3 sequence (DNA): TGTGCCAGCAGTTTTGGGACAGAACCTTATGGCTACACCTTC. Protein sequence: CASSFGTEPYGYTF.

This chain uses TRBV27 with TRBJ2-3, with 7 bases lining up with TRBD1. The CDR3 consists of 16 residues. V lost 6 bases, J lost 3 bases, and 12 bases stayed unmatched. Germline lookup yields CDR1 MNHEY and CDR2 SMNVEV (reference sequence). This CDR3 reads CASSPITGVVTDTQYF. Here the CDR3 DNA reads TGTGCCAGCAGCCCCATCACAGGGGTGGTTACAGATACGCAGTATTTT.

This chain joins TRBV9 and TRBJ2-3, with 8 bases that match TRBD2. Germline V gives CDR1 SGDLS, CDR2 YYNGEE. This CDR3 spans 15 amino acids. J gave up 8 bases and V 0 bases, and 8 bases lay outside the gene matches. In DNA, the CDR3 is TGTGCCAGCAGCGTAGTAGCGGGGACCAAAGCTACGCAGTATTTT. Encoded protein: CASSVVAGTKATQYF.

V and J are TRBV10-3 and TRBJ1-5; no firm D call. This CDR3 is 16 amino acids long. The germline V and J ends were trimmed by 10 bases and 0 bases, with 19 bases remaining between them. CDR1 and CDR2 (germline): ENHRY, SYGVKD. CDR3 sequence (DNA): TGTGCCACCAATTTTGGGCCAGAGGGTAGCAATCAGCCCCAGCATTTT. Residues: CATNFGPEGSNQPQHF.

The chain couples TRBV30 to TRBJ1-1; D unclear. V was pared by 4 bases and J by 4 bases, with 7 bases between. Germline-derived CDR1 and CDR2 are GTSNPN and SVGIG (reference sequence). This CDR3 contains 11 residues. The CDR3 DNA sequence: TGTGCCTGGACGTCGGGCACTGAAGCTTTCTTT. The encoded protein is CAWTSGTEAFF.

V is TRBV27 and J is TRBJ2-7, with a weak D call TRBD2 (5 bases). With 5 bases removed from V and 4 bases from J, the gap between germline ends came to 15 bases. The CDR3 runs to 14 residues. The germline CDR1 and CDR2 sequences are MNHEY and SMNVEV (reference sequence). DNA for the CDR3: TGTGCCAGCAGTCCCCACCCTAGGGAGTACGAGCAGTACTTC. It encodes CASSPHPREYEQYF.

The chain is built from TRBV19 and TRBJ2-3, with D unresolved. The V and J ends lost 3 bases and 4 bases respectively, with 11 bases between them. Germline V gives CDR1 LNHDA, CDR2 SQIVND (reference sequence). There are 14 residues in the CDR3. The CDR3 bases are TGTGCCAGTAGTATTAGCAGCGTCCCAGATACGCAGTATTTT. Its protein is CASSISSVPDTQYF.

The chain joins TRBV19 to TRBJ1-6; 9 positions agree with TRBD1. Per germline, CDR1 LNHDA and CDR2 SQIVND (reference sequence). V lost 8 bases to trimming and J lost 7 bases; unmatched junction nucleotides: 6. There are 14 residues in the CDR3. CDR3 residues: CASETGTGNSPLHF. The CDR3, as DNA: TGTGCCAGTGAGACCGGGACAGGGAATTCACCCCTCCACTTT.

This clone was seen only a few times. The chain has TRBV7-3 and TRBJ2-5; 9 bases line up with TRBD1. J gave up 4 bases and V 0 bases, and 3 bases lay outside the gene matches. CDR1 is SGHTA, CDR2 FQGTGA, per germline. The CDR3 is 15 amino acids. CDR3 sequence: CASSLTGDRVETQYF. The CDR3, as DNA: TGTGCCAGCAGCTTAACAGGGGACAGGGTAGAGACCCAGTACTTC. The whole variable domain, filled in from reference TRBV7-3 and TRBJ2-5, reads GAGVSQTPSNKVTEKGKYVELRCDPISGHTALYWYRQSLGQGPEFLIYFQGTGAADDSGLPNDRFFAVRPEGSVSTLKIQRTERGDSAVYLCASSLTGDRVETQYFGPGTRLLVL.

V is TRBV30 and J is TRBJ1-1; D is possibly TRBD1 (6 bases). The CDR3 runs to 14 residues. The V end lost 2 bases, the J end lost 1 base, and 11 bases lay between the germline ends. The V gene's germline CDR1 is GTSNPN and CDR2 SVGIG (reference sequence). CDR3 DNA: TGTGCCTGGAGTCCGGCGGGGGCGAACACTGAAGCTTTCTTT. This encodes CAWSPAGANTEAFF. The full variable domain, completed using reference TRBV30 and TRBJ1-1, is SQTIHQWPATLVQPVGSPLSLECTVEGTSNPNLYWYRQAAGRGLQLLFYSVGIGQISSEVPQNLSASRPQDRQFILSSKKLLLSDSGFYLCAWSPAGANTEAFFGQGTRLTVV.

This clone was seen just once. V and J are TRBV25-1 and TRBJ1-3; no clear D gene. Germline loops: CDR1 MGHDK, CDR2 SYGVNS. The CDR3 spans 14 residues. V was clipped by 4 bases and J by 0 bases, with 7 bases between them. The CDR3 sequence is CASSAPGSGNTIYF. In DNA, the CDR3 is TGTGCCAGCAGTGCCCCGGGCTCTGGAAACACCATATATTTT.

CDR3 in amino acids: CASSSHTERLTANSYEQYF. CDR3 DNA sequence: TGTGCCAGCAGCTCCCACACCGAGCGACTGACAGCCAACTCCTACGAGCAGTACTTC. V gene TRBV11-2 combines with J gene TRBJ2-7, with D possibly being TRBD1 (5 bases). The CDR3 is 19 residues long. V was clipped by 4 bases and J by 0 bases, with 25 bases between them. Germline V gene lookup returns CDR1 SGHAT and CDR2 FQNNGV. Looking up the rest from reference TRBV11-2 and TRBJ2-7 gives the full variable domain: EAGVAQSPRYKIIEKRQSVAFWCNPISGHATLYWYQQILGQGPKLLIQFQNNGVVDDSQLPKDRFSAERLKGVDSTLKIQPAKLEDSAVYLCASSSHTERLTANSYEQYFGPGTRLTVT.

J is TRBJ1-1 and V is TRBV11-2; D gene unclear. Germline values: CDR1 SGHAT, CDR2 FQNNGV. This CDR3 region has 16 residues. Trimming took off 4 bases at V and 0 bases at J, with 15 bases between the two ends. CDR3 nucleotides: TGTGCCAGCAGCTCGATAAATGGGCGGGTGAACACTGAAGCTTTCTTT. It specifies CASSSINGRVNTEAFF.

V usage is TRBV23-1 and J usage is TRBJ2-2; 13 nucleotides align to TRBD2. TRBV23-1 is classed as an ORF, of uncertain function. Trimming removed 3 bases from V and 3 bases from J; junction bases left unmatched: 7. The CDR3 consists of 18 residues. CDR3 amino acids: CASSHPGLAGPHTGELFF. The CDR3, as DNA: TGCGCCAGCAGTCATCCGGGACTAGCGGGGCCGCACACCGGGGAGCTGTTTTTT.

The chain couples TRBV6-1 to TRBJ2-2; 7 nucleotides match TRBD2. The trim removed 6 bases at V and 2 bases at J, leaving 6 bases unmatched. Germline CDR1 MNHNS, CDR2 SASEGT. This CDR3 comprises 15 residues. CDR3 DNA: TGTGCCAGCAGCCGCGGGGGTCCAAACACCGGGGAGCTGTTTTTT. Its protein is CASSRGGPNTGELFF.

This rearrangement joins TRBV15 to TRBJ1-2; D might be TRBD1 (5 bases). The CDR3 length is 15 residues. CDR1 and CDR2 from the germline V gene are LNHNV and YYDKDF (reference sequence). V was trimmed by 3 bases and J by 6 bases, leaving 17 bases between them. This CDR3 reads CATSSGRQFWDGYTF. The CDR3 nucleotides are TGTGCCACCAGCAGCGGCCGACAGTTTTGGGATGGCTACACCTTC.

V and J are TRBV5-1 and TRBJ1-4, with D perhaps matching TRBD1 (6 bases). CDR1 and CDR2 (germline): SGHRS, YFSETQ. CDR3 size: 14 residues. Between the trimmed V and J ends, which lost 0 bases and 8 bases, there was a span of 11 bases. The CDR3 coding sequence is TGCGCCAGCAGCTTGGCAGGGGACGGGGAAAAACTGTTTTTT. Translating it yields CASSLAGDGEKLFF.

The CDR3 nucleotides are TGTGCCTGGAGCCCGGGACACAACCAAGAGACCCAGTACTTC. It is translated as CAWSPGHNQETQYF. J is TRBJ2-5 and V is TRBV30, with a possible D match to TRBD1 (6 bases). Per the germline V gene, CDR1 is GTSNPN and CDR2 is SVGIG (reference sequence). The CDR3 contains 14 residues. With 3 bases removed from V and 0 bases from J, the gap between germline ends came to 11 bases.

The chain recombines TRBV27 with TRBJ1-2; D unresolved. The germline V gene has CDR1 MNHEY and CDR2 SMNVEV (reference sequence). This CDR3 has 12 amino acids. Between the trimmed V and J ends, which lost 5 bases and 1 base, there was a span of 5 bases. The CDR3 loop is CASSTINYGYTF. The CDR3 nucleotides are TGTGCCAGCAGTACAATTAACTATGGCTACACCTTC.